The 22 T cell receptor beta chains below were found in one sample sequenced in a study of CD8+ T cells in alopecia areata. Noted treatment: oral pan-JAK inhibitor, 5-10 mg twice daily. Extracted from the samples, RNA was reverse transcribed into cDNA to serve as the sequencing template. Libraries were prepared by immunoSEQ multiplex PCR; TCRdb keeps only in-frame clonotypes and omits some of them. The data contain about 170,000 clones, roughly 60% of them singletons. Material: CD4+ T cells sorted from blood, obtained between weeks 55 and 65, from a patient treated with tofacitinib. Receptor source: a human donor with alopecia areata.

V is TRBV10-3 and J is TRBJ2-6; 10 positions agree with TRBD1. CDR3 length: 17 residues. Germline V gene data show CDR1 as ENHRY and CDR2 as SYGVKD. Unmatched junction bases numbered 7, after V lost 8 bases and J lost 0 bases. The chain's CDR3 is CAIARTGGDSGANVLTF. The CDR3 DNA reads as TGTGCCATCGCAAGGACAGGGGGTGACTCTGGGGCCAACGTCCTGACTTTC.

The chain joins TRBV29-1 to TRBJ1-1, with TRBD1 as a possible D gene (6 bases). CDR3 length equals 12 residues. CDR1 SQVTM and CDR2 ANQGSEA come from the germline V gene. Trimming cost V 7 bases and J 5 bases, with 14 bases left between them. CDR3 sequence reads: CSAAEGGTEAFF. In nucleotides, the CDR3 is TGCAGCGCAGCTGAGGGGGGGACTGAAGCTTTCTTT. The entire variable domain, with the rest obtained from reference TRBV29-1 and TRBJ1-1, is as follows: SAVISQKPSRDICQRGTSLTIQCQVDSQVTMMFWYRQQPGQSLTLIATANQGSEATYESGFVIDKFPISRPNLTFSTLTVSNMSPEDSSIYLCSAAEGGTEAFFGQGTRLTVV.

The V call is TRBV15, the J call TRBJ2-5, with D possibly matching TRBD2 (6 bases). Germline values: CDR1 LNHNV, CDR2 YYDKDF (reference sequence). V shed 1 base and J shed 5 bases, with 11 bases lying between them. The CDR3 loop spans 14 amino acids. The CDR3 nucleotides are TGTGCCACCAGCAGAGTAGGGGCGGGGGAGACCCAGTACTTC. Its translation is CATSRVGAGETQYF. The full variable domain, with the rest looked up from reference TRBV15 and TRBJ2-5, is DAMVIQNPRYQVTQFGKPVTLSCSQTLNHNVMYWYQQKSSQAPKLLFHYYDKDFNNEADTPDNFQSRRPNTSFCFLDIRSPGLGDTAMYLCATSRVGAGETQYFGPGTRLLVL.

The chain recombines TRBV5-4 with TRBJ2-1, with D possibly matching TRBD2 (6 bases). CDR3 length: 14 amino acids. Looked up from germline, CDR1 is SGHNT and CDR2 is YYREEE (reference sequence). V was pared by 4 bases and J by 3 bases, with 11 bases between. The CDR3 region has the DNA TGTGCCAGCAGCAACGGAGGGAACTACAATGAGCAGTTCTTC. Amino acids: CASSNGGNYNEQFF.

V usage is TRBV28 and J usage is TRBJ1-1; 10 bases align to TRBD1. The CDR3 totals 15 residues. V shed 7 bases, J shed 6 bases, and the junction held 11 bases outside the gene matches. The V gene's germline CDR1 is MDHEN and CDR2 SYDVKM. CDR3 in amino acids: CASTTPDRGRSEAFF. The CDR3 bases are TGTGCCAGCACCACCCCGGACAGGGGGAGATCTGAAGCTTTCTTT.

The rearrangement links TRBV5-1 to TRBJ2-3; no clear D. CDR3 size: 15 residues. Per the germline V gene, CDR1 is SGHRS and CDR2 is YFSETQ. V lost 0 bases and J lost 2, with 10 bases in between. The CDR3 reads CASSLGSGYTDTQYF. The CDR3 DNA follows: TGCGCCAGCAGCTTGGGGTCAGGCTACACAGATACGCAGTATTTT.

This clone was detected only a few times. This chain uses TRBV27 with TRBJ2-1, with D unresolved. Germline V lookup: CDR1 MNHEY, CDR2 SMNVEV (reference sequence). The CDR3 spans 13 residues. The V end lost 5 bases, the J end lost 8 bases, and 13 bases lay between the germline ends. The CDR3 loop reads CASSPRGSYEQFF. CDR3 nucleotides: TGTGCCAGCAGTCCCCGTGGTAGCTATGAGCAGTTCTTC.

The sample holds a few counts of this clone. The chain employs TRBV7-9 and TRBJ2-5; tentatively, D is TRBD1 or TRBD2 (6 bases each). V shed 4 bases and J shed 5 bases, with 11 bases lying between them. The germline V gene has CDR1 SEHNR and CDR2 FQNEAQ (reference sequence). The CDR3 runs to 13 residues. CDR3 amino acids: CASSSRGLETQYF. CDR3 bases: TGTGCCAGCAGCTCCAGGGGACTTGAGACCCAGTACTTC.

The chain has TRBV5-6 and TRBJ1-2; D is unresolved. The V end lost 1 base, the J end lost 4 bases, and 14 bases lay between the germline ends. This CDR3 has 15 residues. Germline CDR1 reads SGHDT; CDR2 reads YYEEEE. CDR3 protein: CASSLPAGLGYGYTF. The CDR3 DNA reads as TGTGCCAGCAGCTTGCCGGCGGGCCTCGGCTATGGCTACACCTTC. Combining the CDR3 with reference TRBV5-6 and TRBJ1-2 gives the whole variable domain DAGVTQSPTHLIKTRGQQVTLRCSPKSGHDTVSWYQQALGQGPQFIFQYYEEEERQRGNFPDRFSGHQFPNYSSELNVNALLLGDSALYLCASSLPAGLGYGYTFGSGTRLTVV.

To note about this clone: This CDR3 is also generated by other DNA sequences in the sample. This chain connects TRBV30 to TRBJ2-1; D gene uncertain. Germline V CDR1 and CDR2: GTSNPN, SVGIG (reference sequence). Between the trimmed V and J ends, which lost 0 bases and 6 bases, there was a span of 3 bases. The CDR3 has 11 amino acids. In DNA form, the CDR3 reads TGTGCCTGGAGTGTATCCAATGAGCAGTTCTTC. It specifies CAWSVSNEQFF.

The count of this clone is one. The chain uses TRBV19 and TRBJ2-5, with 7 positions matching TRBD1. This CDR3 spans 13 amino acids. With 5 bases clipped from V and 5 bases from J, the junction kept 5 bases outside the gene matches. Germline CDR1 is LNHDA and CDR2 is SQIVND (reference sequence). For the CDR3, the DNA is TGTGCCAGTAGTCCACAGGGGACGGAGACCCAGTACTTC. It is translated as CASSPQGTETQYF.

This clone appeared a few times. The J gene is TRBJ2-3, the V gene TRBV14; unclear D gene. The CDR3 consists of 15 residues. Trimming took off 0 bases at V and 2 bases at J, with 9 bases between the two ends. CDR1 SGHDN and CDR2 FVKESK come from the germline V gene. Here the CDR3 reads CASSQEGYYTDTQYF. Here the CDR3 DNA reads TGTGCCAGCAGCCAAGAGGGCTACTACACAGATACGCAGTATTTT.

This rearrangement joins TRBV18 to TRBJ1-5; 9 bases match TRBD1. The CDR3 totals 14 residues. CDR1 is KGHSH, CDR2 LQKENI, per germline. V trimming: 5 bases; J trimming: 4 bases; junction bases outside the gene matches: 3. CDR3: CASSTGTGNQPQHF. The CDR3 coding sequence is TGTGCCAGCTCAACCGGGACAGGGAATCAGCCCCAGCATTTT.

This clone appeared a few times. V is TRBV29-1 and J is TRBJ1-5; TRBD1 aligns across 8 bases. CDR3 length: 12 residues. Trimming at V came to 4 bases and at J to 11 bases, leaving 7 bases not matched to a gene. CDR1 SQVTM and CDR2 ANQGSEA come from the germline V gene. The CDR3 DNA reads TGCAGCGTTGGGGGGACAGGCCGGACCCAGCATTTT. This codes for CSVGGTGRTQHF.

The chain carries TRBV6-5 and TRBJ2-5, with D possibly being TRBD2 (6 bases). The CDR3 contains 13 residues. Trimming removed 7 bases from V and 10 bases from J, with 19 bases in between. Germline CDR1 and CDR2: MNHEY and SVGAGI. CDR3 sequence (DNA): TGTGCCAGCAACAGCGGGTCCGAGATGGGCCAGTACTTC. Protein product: CASNSGSEMGQYF.

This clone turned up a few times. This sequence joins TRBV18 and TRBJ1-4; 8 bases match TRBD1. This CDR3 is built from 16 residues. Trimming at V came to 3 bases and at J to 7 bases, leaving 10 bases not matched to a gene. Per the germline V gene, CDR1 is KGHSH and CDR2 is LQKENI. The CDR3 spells CASSPPGTGPGEKLFF. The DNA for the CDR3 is TGTGCCAGCTCACCGCCCGGGACAGGTCCTGGTGAAAAACTGTTTTTT.

The CDR3 DNA is TGCGCCAGCAACAAAGAGACCCAGTACTTC. It encodes CASNKETQYF. The chain recombines TRBV5-1 with TRBJ2-5; D is unclear. Between the trimmed V and J ends, which lost 6 bases and 3 bases, there was a span of 3 bases. This CDR3 contains 10 residues. Germline V gene lookup returns CDR1 SGHRS and CDR2 YFSETQ.

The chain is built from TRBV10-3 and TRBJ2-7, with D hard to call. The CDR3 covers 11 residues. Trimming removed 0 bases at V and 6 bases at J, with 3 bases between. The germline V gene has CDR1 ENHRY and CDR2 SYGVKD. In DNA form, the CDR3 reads TGTGCCATCAGTGAGTCTCGCGAGCAGTACTTC. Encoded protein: CAISESREQYF.

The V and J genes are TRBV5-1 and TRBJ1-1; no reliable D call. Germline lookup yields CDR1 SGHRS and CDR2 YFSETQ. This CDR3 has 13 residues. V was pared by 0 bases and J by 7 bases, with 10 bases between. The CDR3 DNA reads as TGCGCCAGCAGCTTGGCTCGGACCTATGAAGCTTTCTTT. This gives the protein CASSLARTYEAFF.

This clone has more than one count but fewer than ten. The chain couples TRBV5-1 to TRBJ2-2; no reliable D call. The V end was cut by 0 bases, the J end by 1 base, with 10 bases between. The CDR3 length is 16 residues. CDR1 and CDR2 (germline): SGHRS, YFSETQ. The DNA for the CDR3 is TGCGCCAGCAGCTTGGATTGGGGATTGAACACCGGGGAGCTGTTTTTT. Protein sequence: CASSLDWGLNTGELFF.

Written as DNA, the CDR3 is TGTGCCAGCAGCGCGGACAGCCACTATGGCTACACCTTC. It translates to CASSADSHYGYTF. V and J are TRBV7-9 and TRBJ1-2, with D possibly matching TRBD1 (6 bases). Germline-derived CDR1 and CDR2 are SEHNR and FQNEAQ (reference sequence). The CDR3 has 13 residues. V was cut by 5 bases and J by 3 bases, with 10 bases left in between.

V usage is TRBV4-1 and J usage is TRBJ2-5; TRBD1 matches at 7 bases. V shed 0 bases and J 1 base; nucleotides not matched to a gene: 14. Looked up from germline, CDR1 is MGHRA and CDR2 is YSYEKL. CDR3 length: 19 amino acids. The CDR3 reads CASSQEFARDRISQETQYF. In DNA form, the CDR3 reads TGCGCCAGCAGCCAAGAATTCGCCCGGGACAGAATATCCCAAGAGACCCAGTACTTC.